A selection of T cell receptor beta chains follows, all from one sample in a study of blood T cell repertoires in COVID-19. Produced via immunoSEQ multiplex PCR; TCRdb's table is partial and in-frame only. The sample includes 230,000 or so clones, roughly four fifths seen only once; the top ten take 3.4%. Input material: PBMCs or T cells enriched from blood (not recorded which). These TCRs come from a man in his fifties who had recovered from COVID-19. CDR3s include the opening cysteine and the closing phenylalanine or tryptophan. Each record gives: V gene, D gene, clone size, J gene, CDR3 protein, CDR3 DNA. D genes are given only for firm matches. Clone size is shown for a subset of rows, as once, few, many or a class of expanded clone.

TRBV6-5,-,once,TRBJ2-1,CASTKRSSYNEQFF,TGTGCCAGCACCAAGAGGAGCTCCTACAATGAGCAGTTCTTC
TRBV19,-,-,TRBJ1-1,CASRGTGMNTEAFF,TGTGCCAGTAGGGGCACCGGGATGAACACTGAAGCTTTCTTT
TRBV21-1,-,-,TRBJ1-2,CASSNVGRDYFGYTF,TGTGCCAGCAGCAATGTGGGGAGGGACTACTTCGGCTACACCTTC
TRBV18,-,-,TRBJ1-2,CASSPPGGANYGYTF,TGTGCCAGCTCACCTCCGGGGGGCGCTAACTATGGCTACACCTTC
TRBV2,TRBD1,-,TRBJ1-5,CASNNGQGPGQPQHF,TGTGCCAGCAATAACGGACAGGGGCCGGGACAGCCCCAGCATTTT
TRBV10-3,TRBD2,-,TRBJ2-7,CAPGGGPIYEQYF,TGTGCCCCGGGAGGCGGGCCAATCTACGAGCAGTACTTC
TRBV20-1,TRBD1,-,TRBJ1-5,CSASVDRGLSQPQHF,TGCAGTGCTAGTGTGGACAGGGGGCTTAGTCAGCCCCAGCATTTT
TRBV30,-,-,TRBJ1-2,CASLDRNYGYTF,TGTGCCTCTCTCGACAGAAACTATGGCTACACCTTC
TRBV5-1,TRBD1,-,TRBJ1-5,CASSPAGTGNQPQHF,TGCGCCAGCAGCCCCGCCGGGACAGGCAATCAGCCCCAGCATTTT
TRBV3-1/TRBV3-2,TRBD1,-,TRBJ2-7,CASSPGQGPYEQYF,TGTGCCAGCAGCCCAGGACAGGGTCCCTACGAGCAGTACTTC
TRBV11-2,TRBD2,few,TRBJ2-7,CASSLDPGAGTPQYF,TGTGCCAGCAGCTTAGATCCCGGAGCGGGAACACCCCAGTACTTC
TRBV7-9,TRBD1,once,TRBJ1-1,CASSPLRLDRGRTEAFF,TGTGCCAGCAGCCCCCTCAGGCTTGACAGGGGGCGGACTGAAGCTTTCTTT
TRBV5-4,-,few,TRBJ1-1,CASTLSKAGLDTEAFF,TGTGCCAGCACCCTTTCGAAGGCGGGTTTGGACACTGAAGCTTTCTTT
TRBV11-2,TRBD1,-,TRBJ1-2,CASSQGQLNYGYTF,TGTGCCAGCAGCCAGGGACAGCTTAACTATGGCTACACCTTC
TRBV3-1/TRBV3-2,TRBD1,few,TRBJ2-7,CASSQDPGTGGVYEQYF,TGTGCCAGCAGCCAAGATCCCGGGACAGGGGGCGTGTACGAGCAGTACTTC
TRBV5-4,-,-,TRBJ1-1,CASSRSTGSTEAFF,TGTGCCAGCAGCCGAAGTACAGGGTCCACTGAAGCTTTCTTT
TRBV7-3,-,once,TRBJ2-7,CASSLDGGGSYEQYF,TGTGCCAGCAGCTTAGATGGCGGCGGTTCCTACGAGCAGTACTTC
TRBV6-5,-,-,TRBJ1-1,CASLGQGGTEAFF,TGTGCCAGCCTTGGTCAAGGGGGCACTGAAGCTTTCTTT
TRBV20-1,-,-,TRBJ1-2,CSAGEGGYTF,TGCAGTGCAGGAGAGGGTGGCTACACCTTC
TRBV5-1,-,-,TRBJ1-6,CASSLITTGRSPLHF,TGCGCCAGCAGCCTTATAACGACAGGTCGCTCACCCCTCCACTTT
TRBV5-1,TRBD1,-,TRBJ1-2,CASSSTGQGLNLYGYTF,TGCGCCAGCAGCTCCACGGGACAGGGGCTAAACCTCTATGGCTACACCTTC
TRBV30,TRBD1,once,TRBJ1-1,CAWTSYRGYTEAFF,TGTGCCTGGACGTCCTACAGGGGTTACACTGAAGCTTTCTTT
TRBV5-1,TRBD1,-,TRBJ2-7,CASSWGQGSSYEQYF,TGCGCCAGCAGCTGGGGACAGGGTTCCTCCTACGAGCAGTACTTC
TRBV5-1,-,-,TRBJ1-2,CASSLGEPGVGYTF,TGCGCCAGCAGCTTGGGGGAGCCCGGCGTTGGCTACACCTTC
TRBV15,TRBD2,-,TRBJ2-7,CATSRAAHPVAGGNEQYF,TGTGCCACCAGCAGAGCAGCCCACCCAGTAGCGGGGGGGAACGAGCAGTACTTC
TRBV28,-,-,TRBJ1-2,CASSLSWPGGVSYGYTF,TGTGCCAGCAGTTTATCCTGGCCGGGGGGGGTCAGCTATGGCTACACCTTC
TRBV4-2,TRBD1,-,TRBJ1-1,CASSQDPAGGTEAFF,TGTGCCAGCAGCCAAGATCCCGCAGGGGGAACTGAAGCTTTCTTT
TRBV10-3,-,-,TRBJ1-1,CAISASTGMHTEAFF,TGTGCCATCAGTGCCTCAACAGGGATGCACACTGAAGCTTTCTTT
TRBV5-1,TRBD2,-,TRBJ2-7,CASSLLAGGEQYF,TGCGCCAGCAGCTTGTTAGCGGGGGGGGAGCAGTACTTC
TRBV2,-,once,TRBJ1-2,CASRGSRTAIGYGYTF,TGTGCCAGCAGGGGGAGTCGGACGGCCATTGGCTATGGCTACACCTTC
TRBV24-1,-,few,TRBJ2-7,CATSSDSGLEQYF,TGTGCCACCAGTAGTGACTCCGGACTCGAGCAGTACTTC
TRBV19,-,-,TRBJ2-5,CASSIGGGEETQYF,TGTGCCAGTAGTATAGGCGGCGGGGAAGAGACCCAGTACTTC
TRBV9,TRBD2,-,TRBJ2-3,CASSTPLAGVSDTQYF,TGTGCCAGCAGCACTCCGCTAGCGGGAGTGTCAGATACGCAGTATTTT
TRBV7-8,TRBD1,-,TRBJ1-2,CASSLVFGQGTNYGYTF,TGTGCCAGCAGCTTAGTCTTTGGACAGGGGACTAACTATGGCTACACCTTC
TRBV14,TRBD1,-,TRBJ1-2,CASSHDRGGGYTF,TGTGCCAGCAGCCATGACAGGGGGGGTGGCTACACCTTC
TRBV3-1/TRBV3-2,TRBD2,-,TRBJ2-5,CASSPGLAEETQYF,TGTGCCAGCAGCCCGGGACTAGCGGAAGAGACCCAGTACTTC
TRBV3-1/TRBV3-2,TRBD1,-,TRBJ2-1,CASSQGKMGQQSSYNEQFF,TGTGCCAGCAGCCAAGGGAAAATGGGACAGCAGAGCTCCTACAATGAGCAGTTCTTC
TRBV6-1,-,-,TRBJ1-6,CASSEIHASSYNSPLHF,TGTGCCAGCAGTGAAATACATGCTAGCTCCTATAATTCACCCCTCCACTTT
TRBV7-3,TRBD2,-,TRBJ2-1,CASSPASGSYNEQFF,TGTGCCAGCAGCCCGGCTAGCGGGTCCTACAATGAGCAGTTCTTC
TRBV28,TRBD2,-,TRBJ2-7,CASRVERGGTYEQYF,TGTGCCAGCAGGGTGGAGCGGGGAGGAACCTACGAGCAGTACTTC
TRBV2,-,few,TRBJ1-4,CASSEQSQGGEKLFF,TGTGCCAGCAGTGAACAAAGTCAGGGAGGAGAAAAACTGTTTTTT
TRBV9,-,-,TRBJ2-7,CASSPRPGEQYF,TGTGCCAGCAGCCCCCGACCGGGCGAGCAGTACTTC
TRBV7-2,-,-,TRBJ1-5,CASSYGGGNQPQHF,TGTGCCAGCAGTTACGGGGGGGGCAATCAGCCCCAGCATTTT
TRBV4-1,TRBD2,-,TRBJ2-3,CASSSASGSPPDTQYF,TGCGCCAGCAGCTCTGCTAGCGGGAGCCCCCCAGATACGCAGTATTTT
TRBV30,-,-,TRBJ2-2,CAWKVGPPTGELFF,TGTGCCTGGAAAGTGGGGCCTCCTACCGGGGAGCTGTTTTTT
TRBV7-9,-,-,TRBJ2-7,CASSPQNEQYF,TGTGCCAGCAGCCCCCAGAACGAGCAGTACTTC
TRBV3-1/TRBV3-2,TRBD2,-,TRBJ2-3,CASSHDPGLAGEHTQYF,TGTGCCAGCAGCCACGATCCGGGACTAGCGGGAGAACATACGCAGTATTTT
TRBV12-3/TRBV12-4,-,-,TRBJ1-6,CASSLGGDSPLHF,TGTGCCAGCAGTTTGGGGGGGGATTCACCCCTCCACTTT
TRBV7-7,TRBD2,-,TRBJ2-1,CASSSSGRAYNEQFF,TGTGCTAGCAGCTCTAGCGGGAGGGCCTACAATGAGCAGTTCTTC
TRBV6-5,-,few,TRBJ2-1,CASSQVGWGDNEQFF,TGTGCCAGCAGCCAAGTGGGATGGGGGGACAATGAGCAGTTCTTC
TRBV25-1,-,-,TRBJ1-1,CASVRMGGTEAFF,TGTGCCAGCGTAAGGATGGGGGGCACTGAAGCTTTCTTT
TRBV2,TRBD1,-,TRBJ1-4,CASSGKRTFDRGLEKLFF,TGTGCCAGCAGTGGGAAACGTACTTTTGACAGGGGGCTGGAAAAACTGTTTTTT
TRBV7-3,TRBD1,-,TRBJ2-2,CASSRGQGGGELFF,TGTGCCAGCAGCCGGGGACAGGGGGGCGGGGAGCTGTTTTTT